Reported below is one T cell receptor (beta chain). The data originate from a study of blood T cell repertoires in COVID-19. Study details: COVID-19 samples collected from the United States, Italy and Spain covered acute and convalescent phases.

V lost 3 bases and J lost 5, with 17 bases in between. Germline V lookup: CDR1 GTSNPN, CDR2 SVGIG (reference sequence). The CDR3 is 15 residues long. The data were produced by immunoSEQ multiplex PCR, yet TCRdb's version contains in-frame clones alone and is incomplete. The sample contains about 210,000 clones, 82% of which appear only once. The genes are TRBV30 and TRBJ1-5; D is unclear. The receptor's source is a woman aged 70-85 years with COVID-19, enrolled during active disease. Sequencing input: peripheral blood. CDR3 residues: CAWSSSGAGYQPQHF. CDR3 nucleotides: TGTGCCTGGAGCTCCTCGGGAGCCGGCTATCAGCCCCAGCATTTT.